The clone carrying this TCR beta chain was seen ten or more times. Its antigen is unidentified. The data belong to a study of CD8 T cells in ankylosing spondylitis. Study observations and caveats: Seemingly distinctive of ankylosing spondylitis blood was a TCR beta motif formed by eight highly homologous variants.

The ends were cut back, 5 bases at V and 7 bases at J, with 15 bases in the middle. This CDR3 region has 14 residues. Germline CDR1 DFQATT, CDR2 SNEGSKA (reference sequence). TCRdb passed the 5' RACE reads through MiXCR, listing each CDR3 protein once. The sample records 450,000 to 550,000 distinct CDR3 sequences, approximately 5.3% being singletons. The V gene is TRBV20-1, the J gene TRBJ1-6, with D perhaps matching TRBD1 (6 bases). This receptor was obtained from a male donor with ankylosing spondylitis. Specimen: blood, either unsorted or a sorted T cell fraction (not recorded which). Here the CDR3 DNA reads TGCAGTGCTTCTCAGGACAGTTTGAATTCACCCCTCCACTTT. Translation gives CSASQDSLNSPLHF.